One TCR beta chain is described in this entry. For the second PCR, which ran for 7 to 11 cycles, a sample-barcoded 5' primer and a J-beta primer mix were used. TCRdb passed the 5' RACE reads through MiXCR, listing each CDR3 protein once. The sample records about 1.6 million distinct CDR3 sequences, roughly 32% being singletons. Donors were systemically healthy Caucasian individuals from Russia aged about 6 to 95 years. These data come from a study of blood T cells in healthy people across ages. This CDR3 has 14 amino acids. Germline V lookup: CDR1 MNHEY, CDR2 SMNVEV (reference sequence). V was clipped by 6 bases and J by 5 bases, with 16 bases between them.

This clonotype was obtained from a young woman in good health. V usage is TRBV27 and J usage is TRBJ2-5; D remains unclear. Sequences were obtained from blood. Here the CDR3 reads CASRSPTRWETQYF. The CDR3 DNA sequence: TGTGCCAGCAGGTCCCCCACCCGTTGGGAGACCCAGTACTTC.